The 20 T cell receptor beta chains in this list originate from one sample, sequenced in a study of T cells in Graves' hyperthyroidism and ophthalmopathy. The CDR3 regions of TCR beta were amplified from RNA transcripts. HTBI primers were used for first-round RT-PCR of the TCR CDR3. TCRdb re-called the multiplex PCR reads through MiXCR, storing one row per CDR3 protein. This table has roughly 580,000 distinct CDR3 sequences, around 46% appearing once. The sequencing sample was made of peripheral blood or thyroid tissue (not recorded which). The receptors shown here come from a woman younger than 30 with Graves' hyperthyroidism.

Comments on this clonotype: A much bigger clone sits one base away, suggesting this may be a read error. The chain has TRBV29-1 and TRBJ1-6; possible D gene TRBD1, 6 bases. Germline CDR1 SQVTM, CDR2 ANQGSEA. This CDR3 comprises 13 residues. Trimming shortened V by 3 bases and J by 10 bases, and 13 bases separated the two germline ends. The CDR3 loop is CSVEGRGGSPLHF. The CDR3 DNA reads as TGCAGCGTTGAGGGCAGGGGAGGGTCACCCCTCCACTTT.

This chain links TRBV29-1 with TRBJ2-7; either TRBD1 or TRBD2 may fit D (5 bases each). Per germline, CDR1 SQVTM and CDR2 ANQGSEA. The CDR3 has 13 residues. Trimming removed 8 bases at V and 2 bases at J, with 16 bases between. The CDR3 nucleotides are TGCAGCTTCGGGGCTACGCCGACCTACGAGCAGTACTTC. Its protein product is CSFGATPTYEQYF.

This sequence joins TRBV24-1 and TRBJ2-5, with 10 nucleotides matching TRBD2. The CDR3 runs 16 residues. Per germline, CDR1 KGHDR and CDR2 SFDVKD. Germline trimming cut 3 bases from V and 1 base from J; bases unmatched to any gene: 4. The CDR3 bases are TGTGCCACCAGTGATACAGCGGGAGGGTTCCAAGAGACCCAGTACTTC. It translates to CATSDTAGGFQETQYF.

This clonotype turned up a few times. The CDR3 spells CASSLEAGVVYEQYF. CDR3 DNA: TGTGCCAGCAGCTTAGAAGCGGGAGTGGTGTACGAGCAGTACTTC. J is TRBJ2-7 and V is TRBV7-9, with TRBD2 matching 8 bases. Germline lookup yields CDR1 SEHNR and CDR2 FQNEAQ (reference sequence). Trimming at V came to 1 base and at J to 4 bases, leaving 6 bases not matched to a gene. The CDR3 covers 15 residues.

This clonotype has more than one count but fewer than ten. CDR3 nucleotide sequence: TGTGCCACCAGTGATTTGAAGGAGGGACCGAACACCGGGGAGCTGTTTTTT. Translation gives CATSDLKEGPNTGELFF. The genes are TRBV24-1 and TRBJ2-2; D perhaps matches TRBD2 (6 bases). CDR3 length equals 17 residues. The V gene lost 0 bases and the J gene lost 0 bases, with 10 bases spanning the gap. The V gene's germline CDR1 is KGHDR and CDR2 SFDVKD.

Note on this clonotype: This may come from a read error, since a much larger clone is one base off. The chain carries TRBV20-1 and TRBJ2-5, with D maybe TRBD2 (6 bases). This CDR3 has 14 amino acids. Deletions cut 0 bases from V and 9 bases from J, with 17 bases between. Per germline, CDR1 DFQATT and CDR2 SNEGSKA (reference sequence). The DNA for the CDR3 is TGCAGTGCTAGAGATCCGGGGGTTTGGGAGTCCCAGTACTTC. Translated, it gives CSARDPGVWESQYF.

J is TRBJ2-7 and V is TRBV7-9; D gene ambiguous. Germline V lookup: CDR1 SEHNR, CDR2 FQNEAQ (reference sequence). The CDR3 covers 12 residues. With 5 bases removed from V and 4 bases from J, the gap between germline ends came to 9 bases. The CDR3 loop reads CASSQVEYEQYF. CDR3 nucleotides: TGTGCCAGCAGCCAAGTGGAGTACGAGCAGTACTTC. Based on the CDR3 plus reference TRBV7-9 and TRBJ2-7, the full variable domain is DTGVSQNPRHKITKRGQNVTFRCDPISEHNRLYWYRQTLGQGPEFLTYFQNEAQLEKSRLLSDRFSAERPKGSFSTLEIQRTEQGDSAMYLCASSQVEYEQYFGPGTRLTVT.

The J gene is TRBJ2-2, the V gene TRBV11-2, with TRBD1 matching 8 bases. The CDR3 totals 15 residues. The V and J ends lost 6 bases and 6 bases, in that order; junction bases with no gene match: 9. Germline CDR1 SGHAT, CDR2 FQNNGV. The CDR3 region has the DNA TGTGCCAGCAGTTCGGGGACAGGATCGTCCGGGGAGCTGTTTTTT. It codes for CASSSGTGSSGELFF.

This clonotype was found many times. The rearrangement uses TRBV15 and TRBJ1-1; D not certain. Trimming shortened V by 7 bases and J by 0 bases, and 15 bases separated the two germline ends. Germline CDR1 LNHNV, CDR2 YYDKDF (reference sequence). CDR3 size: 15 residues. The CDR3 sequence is CATIRWSGLNTEAFF. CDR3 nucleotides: TGTGCCACCATCCGTTGGTCGGGATTGAACACTGAAGCTTTCTTT. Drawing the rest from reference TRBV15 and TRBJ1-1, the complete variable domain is DAMVIQNPRYQVTQFGKPVTLSCSQTLNHNVMYWYQQKSSQAPKLLFHYYDKDFNNEADTPDNFQSRRPNTSFCFLDIRSPGLGDTAMYLCATIRWSGLNTEAFFGQGTRLTVV.

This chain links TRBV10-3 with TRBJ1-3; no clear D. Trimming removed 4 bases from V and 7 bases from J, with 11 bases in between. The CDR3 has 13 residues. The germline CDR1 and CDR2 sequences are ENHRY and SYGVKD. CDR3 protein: CAISVIGLNTIYF. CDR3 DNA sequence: TGTGCCATCAGTGTCATAGGGCTGAACACCATATATTTT.

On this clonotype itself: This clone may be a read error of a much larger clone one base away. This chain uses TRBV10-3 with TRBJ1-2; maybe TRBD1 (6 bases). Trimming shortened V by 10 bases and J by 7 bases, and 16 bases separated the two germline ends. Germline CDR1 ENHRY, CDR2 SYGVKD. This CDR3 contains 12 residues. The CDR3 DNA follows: TGTGCCAGCAGCAGAACAGGGTTTGGCTACACCTTC. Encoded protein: CASSRTGFGYTF.

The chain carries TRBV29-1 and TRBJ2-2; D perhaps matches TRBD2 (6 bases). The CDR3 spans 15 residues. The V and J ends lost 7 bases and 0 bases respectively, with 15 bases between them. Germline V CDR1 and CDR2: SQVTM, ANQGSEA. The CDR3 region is CSGRVGATNTGELFF. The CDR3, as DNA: TGCAGCGGGAGGGTAGGGGCCACGAACACCGGGGAGCTGTTTTTT.

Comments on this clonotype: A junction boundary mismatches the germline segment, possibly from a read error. CDR3 in DNA: TGTGCCAGCAGTAGTTGGACAGGGGGGCCAGAGTCCCAGTACTTC. Its protein product is CASSSWTGGPESQYF. The V gene is TRBV12-3 or TRBV12-4, the J gene TRBJ2-5, with 10 bases lining up with TRBD1. The CDR3 is 15 residues long.

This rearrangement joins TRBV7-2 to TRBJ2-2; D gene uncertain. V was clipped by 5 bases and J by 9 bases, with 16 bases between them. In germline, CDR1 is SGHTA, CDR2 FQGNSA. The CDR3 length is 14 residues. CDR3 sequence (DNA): TGTGCCAGCAGCCAAGGGTGGGTGGACCGGGAGCTGTTTTTT. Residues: CASSQGWVDRELFF.

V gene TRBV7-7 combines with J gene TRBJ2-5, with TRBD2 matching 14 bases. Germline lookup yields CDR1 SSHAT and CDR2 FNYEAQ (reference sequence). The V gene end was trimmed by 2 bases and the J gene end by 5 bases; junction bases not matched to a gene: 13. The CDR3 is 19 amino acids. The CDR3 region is CASSLPQGLAGVGWETQYF. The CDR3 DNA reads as TGTGCCAGCAGCTTACCACAGGGACTAGCGGGAGTAGGGTGGGAGACCCAGTACTTC.

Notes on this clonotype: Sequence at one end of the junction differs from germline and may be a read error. The CDR3, as DNA: TGCGCCAGCAGCCAGCTTTTCCAGGAGAACTACGAGCAGTACTTC. It codes for CASSQLFQENYEQYF. This chain links TRBV7-9 with TRBJ2-7; D gene ambiguous. This CDR3 has 15 amino acids. CDR1 and CDR2 (germline): SEHNR, FQNEAQ (reference sequence).

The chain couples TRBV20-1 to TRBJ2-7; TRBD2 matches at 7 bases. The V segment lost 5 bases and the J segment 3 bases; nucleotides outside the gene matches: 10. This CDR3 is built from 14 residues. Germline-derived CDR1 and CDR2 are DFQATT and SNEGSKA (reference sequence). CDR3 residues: CSAPLGGGSYEQYF. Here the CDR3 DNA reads TGCAGTGCTCCCCTCGGCGGCGGGAGCTACGAGCAGTACTTC.

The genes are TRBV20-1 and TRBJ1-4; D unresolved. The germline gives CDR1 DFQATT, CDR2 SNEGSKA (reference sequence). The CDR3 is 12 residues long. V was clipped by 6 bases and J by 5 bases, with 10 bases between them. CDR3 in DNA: TGCAGTGCAAGACCGGCGAATGAAAAACTGTTTTTT. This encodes CSARPANEKLFF.

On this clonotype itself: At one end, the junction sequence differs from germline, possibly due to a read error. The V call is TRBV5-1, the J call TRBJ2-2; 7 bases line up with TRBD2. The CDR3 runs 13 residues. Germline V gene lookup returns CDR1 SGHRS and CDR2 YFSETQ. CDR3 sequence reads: CASTMGGSGELLF. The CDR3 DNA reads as TGCGCCAGCACTATGGGAGGGTCCGGGGAGCTGCTTTTT.

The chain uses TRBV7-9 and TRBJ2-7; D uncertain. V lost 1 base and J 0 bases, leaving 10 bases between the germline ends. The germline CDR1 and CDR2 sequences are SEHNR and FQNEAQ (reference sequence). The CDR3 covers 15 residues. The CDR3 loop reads CASSLGKRDSYEQYF. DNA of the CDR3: TGTGCCAGCAGCTTAGGGAAGCGAGACTCCTACGAGCAGTACTTC.